The subject of this entry is one TCR beta chain. Its antigen is unknown. The source of the sample is a study of cytomegalovirus exposure and HLA in healthy donors. Primers included in the PCR were 60 Vbeta and 13 Jbeta primers. Clones were read by immunoSEQ multiplex PCR, and TCRdb kept only the in-frame ones, dropping some. Found here are 100,000 to 120,000 clones, 70% to 85% of them singletons; the top ten hold 6.2%. Study-level points and caveats: CMV serostatus was the sole immune exposure data available. Most subjects' HLA-A and HLA-B alleles were reportedly predicted from TCR beta sequences. Follow-up analysis later connected one missense variant in DCLRE1C with trimming of TCR beta V- and J-genes. Reported results showed that the classifier diagnosed cytomegalovirus status with high specificity and sensitivity.

Germline CDR1 WNHNN, CDR2 SYGVQD (reference sequence). The CDR3 runs 14 residues. Trimming cost V 4 bases and J 0 bases, with 6 bases left between them. The J gene is TRBJ2-2, the V gene TRBV10-1, with D unclear. The sample taken for sequencing was PBMCs. The TCR comes from a young man in good health and CMV-seropositive. DNA of the CDR3: TGCGCCAGCAGTGGTGTCGCGAACACCGGGGAGCTGTTTTTT. Its translation: CASSGVANTGELFF.